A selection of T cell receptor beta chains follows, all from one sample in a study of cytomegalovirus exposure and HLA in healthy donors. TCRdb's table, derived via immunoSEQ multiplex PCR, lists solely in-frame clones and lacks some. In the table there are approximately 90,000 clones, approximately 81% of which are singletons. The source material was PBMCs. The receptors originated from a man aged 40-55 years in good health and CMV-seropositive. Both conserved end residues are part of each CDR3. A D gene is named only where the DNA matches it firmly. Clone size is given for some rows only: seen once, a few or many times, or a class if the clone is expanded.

TGCGCCAGCAGCCCCTATTCTCCGGGACAGGGGAATTCACCCCTCCACTTT	CASSPYSPGQGNSPLHF	TRBV5-1	TRBJ1-6	TRBD1	17	-
TGCGCCAGCAGCCAATCGGGACAGTATAATTCACCCCTCCACTTT	CASSQSGQYNSPLHF	TRBV4-1	TRBJ1-6	TRBD1	15	-
TGTGCCAGCAGCTTAATACAGGGGGAGACCCAGTACTTC	CASSLIQGETQYF	TRBV7-9	TRBJ2-5	TRBD1	13	-
TGTGCCAGCAGCGAGGACAGGACCTATGGCTACACCTTC	CASSEDRTYGYTF	TRBV13	TRBJ1-2	TRBD1	13	few
TGTGCCAGCAGCTTAGATAGCAGGGTGAACGAGCAGTACTTC	CASSLDSRVNEQYF	TRBV11-3	TRBJ2-7	-	14	-
TGTGCCAGCAGTGGGGCCGTAGCGGGATTCGACAATGAGCAGTTCTTC	CASSGAVAGFDNEQFF	TRBV7-8	TRBJ2-1	TRBD2	16	-
TGCGCCAGCAGCTTGGAGGACAGAAAAGAGACCCAGTACTTC	CASSLEDRKETQYF	TRBV5-1	TRBJ2-5	-	14	-
TGCGCCAGCAGCCCCACATACAGCTCTAATGAAAAACTGTTTTTT	CASSPTYSSNEKLFF	TRBV5-1	TRBJ1-4	-	15	-
TGTTCCAGCAGTCCATCTGGAAACACCATATATTTT	CSSSPSGNTIYF	TRBV7-9	TRBJ1-3	-	12	few
TGTGCCAGCAGCCAAGATGGAGCGGGGGTAGATGATACGCAGTATTTT	CASSQDGAGVDDTQYF	TRBV4-2	TRBJ2-3	TRBD2	16	-
TGTGCCAGCAGCCGACAGGGGTTTAGGGATACGCAGTATTTT	CASSRQGFRDTQYF	TRBV5-4	TRBJ2-3	TRBD1	14	-
TGTGCCAGCAGCGTAAATTATCTGGAGACCCAGTACTTC	CASSVNYLETQYF	TRBV9	TRBJ2-5	-	13	-
TGTGCCAGCAGTTTATCGTTCCCAGACAGCATAGCCAAAAACATTCAGTACTTC	CASSLSFPDSIAKNIQYF	TRBV27	TRBJ2-4	-	18	-
TGTGCCAGCAGCGTCCCCCGGGCTAGCGACTTCGATGAGCAGTTCTTC	CASSVPRASDFDEQFF	TRBV9	TRBJ2-1	-	16	-
TGTGCCAGCAGCTCCTCCCCTTTAGCGGGAGCTCACAATGAGCAGTTCTTC	CASSSSPLAGAHNEQFF	TRBV5-8	TRBJ2-1	TRBD2	17	-
TGTGCCAGCAGTTTATCGGTCTTATTTACAGATGGGGCTTTCTTT	CASSLSVLFTDGAFF	TRBV27	TRBJ1-1	-	15	-
TGCGCCAGCAGTGGGGGGGAGAATGAGCAGTTCTTC	CASSGGENEQFF	TRBV10-2	TRBJ2-1	-	12	-
TGTGCCAGCAGCCCCCCTAGCGGGAGGGCCAAGGGGGAGCTGTTTTTT	CASSPPSGRAKGELFF	TRBV11-3	TRBJ2-2	TRBD2	16	-
TGTGCCAGCAGCCTCGGACAGGGGAGGGTCGGGGGACCGTACAATGAGCAGTTCTTC	CASSLGQGRVGGPYNEQFF	TRBV13	TRBJ2-1	TRBD1	19	-
TGTGCCAGCAGCGAATTCCCTTCGCGGGGGAACTATGGCTACACCTTC	CASSEFPSRGNYGYTF	TRBV6-1	TRBJ1-2	-	16	-
TGTGCCACCAGCAGAGGAGGGCGGGGGGCTTACAATGAGCAGTTCTTC	CATSRGGRGAYNEQFF	TRBV15	TRBJ2-1	TRBD2	16	-
TGTGCCAGCAGCTTAGGACAGGGAGGTGGGGCCAACGTCCTGACTTTC	CASSLGQGGGANVLTF	TRBV7-6	TRBJ2-6	-	16	-
TGTGCCAGCAGTGAAGCGTCGAACAGGGTTGGCACTGAAGCTTTCTTT	CASSEASNRVGTEAFF	TRBV2	TRBJ1-1	-	16	-
TGTGCCAGCAGCGCAGGGAATTCACCCCTCCACTTT	CASSAGNSPLHF	TRBV9	TRBJ1-6	-	12	-
TGTGCCAGCAGCTTAGTGTCCGGGAGCACTGAAGCTTTCTTT	CASSLVSGSTEAFF	TRBV7-6	TRBJ1-1	-	14	few
TGTGCCAGCAGAGAGTTGGGACAGGGGTCCTACGAGCAGTACTTC	CASRELGQGSYEQYF	TRBV28	TRBJ2-7	TRBD1	15	-
TGTGCCAGCAGCCTGGGACAGGGAGTGACCCAGTACTTC	CASSLGQGVTQYF	TRBV5-6	TRBJ2-5	TRBD1	13	-
TGTGCCAGCAGCCAACTAGCGTCAACCGGGGAGCTGTTTTTT	CASSQLASTGELFF	TRBV14	TRBJ2-2	-	14	-
TGTGCCAGCAGTGCGGGAGGTCCTCTTGGGGAGCAGTACTTC	CASSAGGPLGEQYF	TRBV28	TRBJ2-7	TRBD2	14	once
TGTGCCAGCAGCTTGGGGTTTAGATCCACAGATACGCAGTATTTT	CASSLGFRSTDTQYF	TRBV5-6	TRBJ2-3	-	15	-
TGTGCCAGCAGTCATCCATCCGGGACAGGGTCCTACGAGCAGTACTTC	CASSHPSGTGSYEQYF	TRBV14	TRBJ2-7	TRBD1	16	-
TGTGCCAGCTCACCCCAACCCACTGGCTCTGGAAACACCATATATTTT	CASSPQPTGSGNTIYF	TRBV18	TRBJ1-3	-	16	-
TGTGCCAGCTCACCATATAGCGACCGATACAATGAGCAGTTCTTC	CASSPYSDRYNEQFF	TRBV18	TRBJ2-1	-	15	-
TGCGCCAGCAGCTTGGACAGGGCAGGTGAAAAACTGTTTTTT	CASSLDRAGEKLFF	TRBV5-1	TRBJ1-4	-	14	-
TGCGCCAGCAGCATATACCCCGGGACAGGCCCTTACGAGCAGTACTTC	CASSIYPGTGPYEQYF	TRBV5-1	TRBJ2-7	TRBD1	16	-
TGTGCCAGTAGCGTACAGGGGAAAGGTGGCTACACCTTC	CASSVQGKGGYTF	TRBV19	TRBJ1-2	TRBD1	13	-
TGTGCCAGCAGCCCTCTCCGACAGGGGTTGGCTTTCTTT	CASSPLRQGLAFF	TRBV5-5	TRBJ1-1	TRBD1	13	once
TGTGCCAGCAGCTTAGGTAGCGGGAGGTCGGTTAATGAGCAGTTCTTC	CASSLGSGRSVNEQFF	TRBV7-2	TRBJ2-1	TRBD2	16	-
TGTGCCAGTAGTAAATCCTCGGTGCGTTCACCCCTCCACTTT	CASSKSSVRSPLHF	TRBV19	TRBJ1-6	-	14	once
TGTGCCAGCTCGGACCTAGCGGGAGAAAGCAATGAGCAGTTCTTC	CASSDLAGESNEQFF	TRBV18	TRBJ2-1	TRBD2	15	-
TGTGCCAGCAGTTTACTAGGACAGGTTAAATTTCAGCCCCAGCATTTT	CASSLLGQVKFQPQHF	TRBV28	TRBJ1-5	TRBD1	16	-
TGTGCCAGCAGTGGACAGGTTAATGAAAAACTGTTTTTT	CASSGQVNEKLFF	TRBV6-1	TRBJ1-4	-	13	-
TGTGCCTGGAGCCGCGGCTACAATGAGCAGTTCTTC	CAWSRGYNEQFF	TRBV30	TRBJ2-1	-	12	-
TGCAGCCTTTTGGGACTAGCGGGAGGCTTACGAGGAGATACGCAGTATTTT	CSLLGLAGGLRGDTQYF	TRBV29-1	TRBJ2-3	TRBD2	17	-
TGCGCCAGCAGCCAAGATTCGGGAACAAGGGAAGCTTTCTTT	CASSQDSGTREAFF	TRBV4-1	TRBJ1-1	-	14	-
TGTGCCAGCAGTGAATGGAGCGGCAACCCTATCTACGAGCAGCACTTC	CASSEWSGNPIYEQHF	TRBV6-1	TRBJ2-7	-	16	-
TGTGCCAGCAGCACCGGGCGGGACGACACTGAAGCTTTCTTT	CASSTGRDDTEAFF	TRBV5-7	TRBJ1-1	-	14	-
TGTGCCAGCAGCTCTGGACTAGCCCAAGAGACCCAGTACTTC	CASSSGLAQETQYF	TRBV7-9	TRBJ2-5	TRBD2	14	-
TGTGCCAGCAGCTTTCTGTCCGGGGTTGAGACCCAGTACTTC	CASSFLSGVETQYF	TRBV11-2	TRBJ2-5	-	14	-
TGTGCCAGCTCCCGGGGGGGGGACTCCTACGAGCAGTACTTC	CASSRGGDSYEQYF	TRBV11-3	TRBJ2-7	TRBD2	14	-
TGCGCCAGCAGCTTGACCAGCTCTGGGGCCAACGTCCTGACTTTC	CASSLTSSGANVLTF	TRBV5-1	TRBJ2-6	-	15	-
TGTGCCAGCAGCTTACAACAAGAGACCCAGTACTTC	CASSLQQETQYF	TRBV5-4	TRBJ2-5	-	12	once
TGTGCCAGCAGTTCTCCCGGTGGAGTTGCGGGAAACACCATATATTTT	CASSSPGGVAGNTIYF	TRBV6-6	TRBJ1-3	-	16	-